One sample yielded the 20 T cell receptor beta chains listed below, sequenced in a study of blood T cell repertoires in COVID-19. Profiled with immunoSEQ multiplex PCR; TCRdb holds only in-frame clones, not every one. The sample carries about 160,000 clones, approximately 91% recorded once. The sequencing sample was made of peripheral blood. The receptors derive from a man between 18 and 35 years old with acute or convalescent COVID-19.

V usage is TRBV19 and J usage is TRBJ2-1, with D possibly matching TRBD2 (6 bases). V lost 9 bases and J 8 bases, leaving 17 bases between the germline ends. The CDR3 totals 13 residues. CDR1 is LNHDA, CDR2 SQIVND, per germline (reference sequence). The CDR3 is CASTTRGGDEQFF. CDR3 sequence (DNA): TGTGCCAGCACGACCCGTGGAGGGGATGAGCAGTTCTTC.

This clone is a singleton in its sample. V usage is TRBV25-1 and J usage is TRBJ1-1; a possible D gene is TRBD1 (5 bases). Germline V CDR1 and CDR2: MGHDK, SYGVNS. Trimming removed 2 bases from V and 1 base from J, with 8 bases in between. The CDR3 is made up of 14 amino acids. CDR3 nucleotides: TGTGCCAGCAGTGAACAACAGGCGAACACTGAAGCTTTCTTT. Amino acid sequence: CASSEQQANTEAFF. Full variable domain (remainder filled in from reference TRBV25-1 and TRBJ1-1): EADIYQTPRYLVIGTGKKITLECSQTMGHDKMYWYQQDPGMELHLIHYSYGVNSTEKGDLSSESTVSRIRTEHFPLTLESARPSHTSQYLCASSEQQANTEAFFGQGTRLTVV.

The chain links TRBV7-8 to TRBJ1-1; TRBD1 is a possible D gene (6 bases). Trimming took 4 bases from V and 5 from J, leaving 11 bases between them. The CDR3 is made up of 13 amino acids. CDR1 is SGHVS, CDR2 FQNEAQ, per germline. CDR3 in DNA: TGTGCCAGCAGCTCCCGACAGGATACTGAAGCTTTCTTT. Translating it yields CASSSRQDTEAFF.

This sequence joins TRBV2 and TRBJ1-1, with 9 nucleotides matching TRBD1. Germline loops: CDR1 SNHLY, CDR2 FYNNEI. V lost 8 bases and J lost 2; bases outside the gene matches: 3. The CDR3 is 13 residues long. CDR3 DNA: TGTGCCAGCTCGACAGGGGGAAACACTGAAGCTTTCTTT. Residues: CASSTGGNTEAFF.

The chain is built from TRBV19 and TRBJ2-4; 7 bases are shared with TRBD2. J lost 5 bases, V lost 1 base, and 5 bases had no gene match. This CDR3 is 15 amino acids long. Germline CDR1 reads LNHDA; CDR2 reads SQIVND (reference sequence). The CDR3 protein is CASSIGPGRENIQYF. The CDR3 nucleotides are TGTGCCAGTAGTATAGGCCCAGGGAGGGAAAACATTCAGTACTTC.

The J gene is TRBJ2-7, the V gene TRBV2, with D maybe TRBD2 (6 bases). CDR1 is SNHLY, CDR2 FYNNEI, per germline. This CDR3 contains 13 residues. V lost 3 bases and J lost 6, with 12 bases in between. In DNA, the CDR3 is TGTGCCAGCAGTGAGGAGGGGCATGGCGAGCAGTACTTC. Translated, it gives CASSEEGHGEQYF.

The rearrangement uses TRBV27 and TRBJ1-2, with no clear D. This CDR3 is built from 15 residues. V shed 0 bases and J shed 5 bases, with 13 bases lying between them. Germline V lookup: CDR1 MNHEY, CDR2 SMNVEV (reference sequence). The CDR3 nucleotides are TGTGCCAGCAGTTTATCTCGGGGAGCGACGTATGGCTACACCTTC. Its translation is CASSLSRGATYGYTF.

The J gene is TRBJ2-1, the V gene TRBV10-1, with D perhaps TRBD2 (6 bases). V lost 5 bases and J lost 10, with 9 bases in between. The CDR3 is made up of 11 amino acids. Germline V gene sequence: CDR1 WNHNN, CDR2 SYGVQD (reference sequence). This chain's CDR3 is CASSNSGEQFF. DNA for the CDR3: TGCGCCAGCAGTAACAGCGGGGAGCAGTTCTTC.

With regard to this clone: Distinct nucleotide sequences in the sample also encode this CDR3. The CDR3 region is CASSLDPGGEAFF. For the CDR3, the DNA is TGTGCCAGCAGCTTAGATCCAGGGGGAGAGGCTTTCTTT. This sequence joins TRBV11-3 and TRBJ1-1, with TRBD1 matching over 7 bases. The V gene end was trimmed by 0 bases and the J gene end by 11 bases; junction bases not matched to a gene: 6. CDR3 length equals 13 residues. CDR1 SGHNT and CDR2 YENEEA come from the germline V gene.

The rearrangement joins TRBV5-4 to TRBJ2-1, with a weak D call TRBD2 (6 bases). CDR3 size: 17 residues. The germline V gene has CDR1 SGHNT and CDR2 YYREEE (reference sequence). V dropped 2 bases and J dropped 0 bases, with 15 bases sitting between them. CDR3 residues: CASSFGSRAGSYNEQFF. CDR3 in DNA: TGTGCCAGCAGCTTCGGTAGTCGAGCGGGCTCCTACAATGAGCAGTTCTTC.

The V and J genes are TRBV7-8 and TRBJ2-2; 8 bases map to TRBD1. The CDR3 length is 17 residues. The V and J ends lost 3 bases and 6 bases, in that order; junction bases with no gene match: 12. Germline assignment: CDR1 SGHVS and CDR2 FQNEAQ. The CDR3 spells CASSFREPGTGPGELFF. Written as DNA, the CDR3 is TGTGCCAGCAGCTTCCGAGAACCCGGGACAGGTCCCGGGGAGCTGTTTTTT.

This rearrangement joins TRBV3-1 (or the pseudogene TRBV3-2) to TRBJ1-1; D is possibly TRBD1 (5 bases). The germline V and J ends were trimmed by 2 bases and 8 bases, with 6 bases remaining between them. The CDR3 runs to 11 residues. Germline assignment: CDR1 LGHDT and CDR2 YNNKEL (reference sequence). The CDR3 sequence: CASSQRGEAFF. The CDR3 DNA is TGTGCCAGCAGCCAAAGGGGAGAAGCTTTCTTT.

For the CDR3, the DNA is TGTGCCAGCAGATACGGGACAGGGGACACCGGGGAGCTGTTTTTT. Translated, it gives CASRYGTGDTGELFF. The rearrangement links TRBV11-3 to TRBJ2-2; 10 bases line up with TRBD1. The germline V gene has CDR1 SGHNT and CDR2 YENEEA. This CDR3 comprises 15 residues. V was clipped by 6 bases and J by 3 bases; unmatched bases: 4. The complete variable domain, with remaining parts taken from reference TRBV11-3 and TRBJ2-2, reads EAGVVQSPRYKIIEKKQPVAFWCNPISGHNTLYWYLQNLGQGPELLIRYENEEAVDDSQLPKDRFSAERLKGVDSTLKIQPAELGDSAVYLCASRYGTGDTGELFFGEGSRLTVL.

The chain is built from TRBV5-4 and TRBJ2-3; TRBD2 matches 9 bases. V shed 0 bases and J 2 bases; nucleotides not matched to a gene: 4. The CDR3 consists of 16 residues. Germline V gene sequence: CDR1 SGHNT, CDR2 YYREEE (reference sequence). Here the CDR3 reads CASSLVTSGITDTQYF. CDR3 nucleotides: TGTGCCAGCAGCTTGGTGACTAGCGGCATCACAGATACGCAGTATTTT. Supplemented by reference TRBV5-4 and TRBJ2-3, the full variable domain reads ETGVTQSPTHLIKTRGQQVTLRCSSQSGHNTVSWYQQALGQGPQFIFQYYREEENGRGNFPPRFSGLQFPNYSSELNVNALELDDSALYLCASSLVTSGITDTQYFGPGTRLTVL.

The J gene is TRBJ1-2, the V gene TRBV19; 10 bases match TRBD1. Germline values: CDR1 LNHDA, CDR2 SQIVND (reference sequence). The CDR3 sequence is 16 residues long. V shed 5 bases, J shed 2 bases, and the junction held 8 bases outside the gene matches. The CDR3 loop is CASSYLSGQGNYGYTF. The CDR3 DNA is TGTGCCAGTAGTTACCTTTCGGGACAGGGGAACTATGGCTACACCTTC.

CDR3 protein: CASSVQEPETQYF. In DNA, the CDR3 is TGCGCCAGCAGCGTACAGGAACCAGAGACCCAGTACTTC. The chain carries TRBV5-1 and TRBJ2-5; perhaps TRBD1 as D (5 bases). There are 13 residues in the CDR3. V gave up 4 bases and J gave up 4 bases, with 11 bases separating them. Germline CDR1 is SGHRS and CDR2 is YFSETQ.

V usage is TRBV24-1 and J usage is TRBJ1-5, with D possibly being TRBD1 (6 bases). V was pared by 9 bases and J by 1 base, with 21 bases between. Germline values: CDR1 KGHDR, CDR2 SFDVKD. CDR3 length equals 17 residues. DNA for the CDR3: TGTGCCACCTCCTCAGGGGCAGGGGCTATAAGCAATCAGCCCCAGCATTTT. It specifies CATSSGAGAISNQPQHF.

The J gene is TRBJ2-2, the V gene TRBV6-2 or TRBV6-3, with a weak D call TRBD2 (6 bases). The CDR3 is made up of 15 amino acids. From germline, CDR1 is MNHEY and CDR2 SVGEGT. Trimming took 6 bases from V and 3 from J, leaving 14 bases between them. The CDR3 loop is CASSKNGGHTGELFF. DNA of the CDR3: TGTGCCAGCAGCAAAAACGGGGGTCACACCGGGGAGCTGTTTTTT.

V gene TRBV9 combines with J gene TRBJ1-3, with TRBD1 as a possible D gene (5 bases). Germline lookup yields CDR1 SGDLS and CDR2 YYNGEE. V lost 0 bases and J 4 bases, leaving 11 bases between the germline ends. CDR3 size: 15 residues. In nucleotides, the CDR3 is TGTGCCAGCAGCGTAGGCCCAGGGCAGGGAAACACCATATATTTT. Translating gives CASSVGPGQGNTIYF.

This clone appeared once. The chain joins TRBV4-1 to TRBJ2-3; 14 nucleotides line up with TRBD2. With 5 bases clipped from V and 3 bases from J, the junction kept 4 bases outside the gene matches. Germline V gene data show CDR1 as MGHRA and CDR2 as YSYEKL. The CDR3 spans 16 residues. CDR3 DNA: TGCGCCAGCAGCGAGACTAGCGGGGGGGGGACAGATACGCAGTATTTT. Its translation is CASSETSGGGTDTQYF.